The sample holds one count of the clone carrying this T cell receptor (beta chain). Its antigen is as yet unknown. The source of the sample is a study of shared clonotypes between healthy human individuals. The wider study: Donors had three CD4 naive, three CD4 memory, two CD8 naive and one CD8 memory plate apiece.

CDR3 length equals 13 residues. V was shortened by 1 base and J by 6 bases, with 9 bases between the two germline ends. Looked up from germline, CDR1 is MNHEY and CDR2 is SVGAGI. Measured with immunoSEQ multiplex PCR; TCRdb has only the in-frame clones, and not every one. The sample yields millions of clones, roughly 95% seen once. Broader study findings: For naive CD4 cells, around 5% of clonotypes were shared across a handful of donors. Only blood samples were collected, and tissue repertoires likely differ. Sorted-subset sequencing was shown by rarefaction to be incomplete despite large depth.

CD45RO-negative, CCR7-positively selected cells formed the naive CD8 fraction, excluding terminally differentiated effector memory CD45RA+ cells. The clonotype originates from a man between 18 and 35 years old in good health. Sequences were obtained from naive CD8+ T cells sorted from blood. The genes are TRBV6-5 and TRBJ1-1, with a possible D match to TRBD1 (5 bases). The CDR3 loop is CASSYYGGAEAFF. The CDR3 coding sequence is TGTGCCAGCAGTTACTATGGGGGGGCTGAAGCTTTCTTT.